This is a list of T cell receptor beta chains from one sample in a study of blood T cell repertoires in COVID-19. TCRdb keeps only in-frame clones here, not all; method: immunoSEQ multiplex PCR. The sample contains around 140,000 clones, around 90% of which appear only once. Sequencing was performed on peripheral blood. The receptors originated from a woman between 50 and 59 years old with acute or convalescent COVID-19. Both conserved end residues are part of each CDR3. A D gene is named only where the DNA matches it firmly. Size values are once, few and many counts, or a class for expanded clones, and some rows have none.

V gene	D gene	clone size	J gene	CDR3 protein	CDR3 DNA
TRBV6-5	TRBD1	.	TRBJ1-2	CASSPGTVYGYTF	TGTGCCAGCAGTCCCGGGACAGTTTATGGCTACACCTTC
TRBV7-3	TRBD2	once	TRBJ2-1	CASSPLGLAVYNEQFF	TGTGCCAGCAGCCCTCTGGGACTAGCGGTCTACAATGAGCAGTTCTTC
TRBV29-1	.	.	TRBJ1-3	CSVEVRSGTRSF	TGCAGCGTTGAAGTAAGGTCCGGGACACGCAGTTTT
TRBV15	TRBD2	.	TRBJ2-5	CATSRDSGGLQETQYF	TGTGCCACCAGCAGAGATAGCGGGGGTCTACAAGAGACCCAGTACTTC
TRBV5-1	TRBD1	few	TRBJ1-1	CASHPGPGQGLTEAFF	TGCGCCAGCCATCCCGGCCCGGGACAGGGCTTAACTGAAGCTTTCTTT
TRBV19	.	.	TRBJ1-5	CASRPRYSNQPQHF	TGTGCCAGTAGGCCGAGATATAGCAATCAGCCCCAGCATTTT
TRBV9	.	once	TRBJ2-7	CASSVATSSYEQYF	TGTGCCAGCAGCGTGGCTACATCTAGTTACGAGCAGTACTTC
TRBV6-5	.	.	TRBJ2-7	CASSYPGGEQYF	TGTGCCAGCAGTTACCCTGGGGGGGAGCAGTACTTC
TRBV5-1	.	.	TRBJ2-5	CASSSLETQYF	TGCGCCAGCAGCTCCTTGGAGACCCAGTACTTC
TRBV4-2	.	.	TRBJ1-6	CASSQGLPIGQGRNSPLHF	TGTGCCAGCAGCCAAGGTCTTCCCATCGGGCAGGGTCGGAATTCACCCCTCCACTTT
TRBV4-1	.	.	TRBJ1-3	CASSQERRSSGNTIYF	TGCGCCAGCAGCCAAGAAAGGAGAAGCTCTGGAAACACCATATATTTT
TRBV19	TRBD1	.	TRBJ1-1	CASSSTGGGSTEAFF	TGTGCCAGTAGTTCCACAGGGGGCGGCTCGACTGAAGCTTTCTTT
TRBV6-1	.	.	TRBJ1-5	CASSELLQHF	TGTGCCAGCAGTGAACTACTCCAGCATTTT